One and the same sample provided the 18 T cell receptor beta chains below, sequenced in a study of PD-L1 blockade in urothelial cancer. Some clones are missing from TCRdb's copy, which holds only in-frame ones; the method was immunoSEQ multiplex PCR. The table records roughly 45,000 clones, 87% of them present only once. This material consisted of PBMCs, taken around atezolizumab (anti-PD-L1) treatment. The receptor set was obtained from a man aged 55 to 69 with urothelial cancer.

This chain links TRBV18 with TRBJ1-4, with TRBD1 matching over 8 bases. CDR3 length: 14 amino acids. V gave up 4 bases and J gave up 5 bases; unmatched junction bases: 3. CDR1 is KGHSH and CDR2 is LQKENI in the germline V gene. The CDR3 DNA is TGTGCCAGCTCACGGGACAGGCAGAATGAAAAACTGTTTTTT. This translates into CASSRDRQNEKLFF.

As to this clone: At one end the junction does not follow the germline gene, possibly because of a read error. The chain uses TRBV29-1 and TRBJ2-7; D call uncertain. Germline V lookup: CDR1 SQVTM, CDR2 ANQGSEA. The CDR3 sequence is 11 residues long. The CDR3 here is CSVEDYYEQYF. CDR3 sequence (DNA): TGCAGCGTGGAAGATTACTACGAGCAGTACTTC.

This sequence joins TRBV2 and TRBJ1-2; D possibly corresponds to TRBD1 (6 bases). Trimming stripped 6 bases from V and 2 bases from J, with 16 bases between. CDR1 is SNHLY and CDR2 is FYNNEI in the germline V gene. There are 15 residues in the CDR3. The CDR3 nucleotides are TGTGCCAGCAGGGGAACGGGACAAAAAAACTATGGCTACACCTTC. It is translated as CASRGTGQKNYGYTF.

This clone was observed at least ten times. CDR3 sequence: CASRRTTGNTIYF. The CDR3 DNA follows: TGTGCCAGCCGTAGGACAACTGGAAACACCATATATTTT. V and J are TRBV2 and TRBJ1-3; a possible D gene is TRBD1 (5 bases). The V end was cut by 8 bases, the J end by 2 bases, with 10 bases between. The CDR3 is made up of 13 amino acids. The germline gives CDR1 SNHLY, CDR2 FYNNEI. The full variable domain, rest sourced from reference TRBV2 and TRBJ1-3, is EPEVTQTPSHQVTQMGQEVILRCVPISNHLYFYWYRQILGQKVEFLVSFYNNEISEKSEIFDDQFSVERPDGSNFTLKIRSTKLEDSAMYFCASRRTTGNTIYFGEGSWLTVV.

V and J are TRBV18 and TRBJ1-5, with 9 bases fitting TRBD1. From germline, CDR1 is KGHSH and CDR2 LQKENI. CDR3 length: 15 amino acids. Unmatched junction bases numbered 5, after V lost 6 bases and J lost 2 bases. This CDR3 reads CASSPGQGGNQPQHF. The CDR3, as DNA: TGTGCCAGCTCGCCGGGACAGGGTGGCAATCAGCCCCAGCATTTT.

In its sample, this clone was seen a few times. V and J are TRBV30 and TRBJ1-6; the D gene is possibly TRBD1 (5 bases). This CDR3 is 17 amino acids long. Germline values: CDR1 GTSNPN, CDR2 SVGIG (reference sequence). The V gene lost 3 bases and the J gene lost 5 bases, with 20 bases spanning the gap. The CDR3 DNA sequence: TGTGCCTGGAGCGGGGGATTGGGATACGGCGATAATTCACCCCTCCACTTT. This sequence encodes CAWSGGLGYGDNSPLHF.

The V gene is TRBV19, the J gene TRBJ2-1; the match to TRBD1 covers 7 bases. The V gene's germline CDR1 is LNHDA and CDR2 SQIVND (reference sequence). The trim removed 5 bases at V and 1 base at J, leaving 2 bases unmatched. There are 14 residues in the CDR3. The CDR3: CASSFRGSYNEQFF. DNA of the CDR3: TGTGCCAGTAGTTTCAGGGGGTCCTACAATGAGCAGTTCTTC.

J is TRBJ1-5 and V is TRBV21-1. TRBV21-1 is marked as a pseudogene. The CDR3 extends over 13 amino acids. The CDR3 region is CASSKRWCGLAHF. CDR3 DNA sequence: TGTGCCAGCAGCAAAAGGTGGTGCGGTCTAGCGCATTTT.

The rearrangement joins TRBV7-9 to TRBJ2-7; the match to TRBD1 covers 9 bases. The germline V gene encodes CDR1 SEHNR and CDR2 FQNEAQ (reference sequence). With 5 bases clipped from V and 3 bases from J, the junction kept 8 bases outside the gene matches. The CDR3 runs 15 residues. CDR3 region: CASSRRTGVFYEQYF. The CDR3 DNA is TGTGCCAGCAGCCGAAGGACAGGGGTTTTCTACGAGCAGTACTTC.

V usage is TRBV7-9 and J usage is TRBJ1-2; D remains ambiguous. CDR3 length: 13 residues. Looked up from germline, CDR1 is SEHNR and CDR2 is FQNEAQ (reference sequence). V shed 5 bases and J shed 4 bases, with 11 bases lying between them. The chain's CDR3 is CASSPPRSYGYTF. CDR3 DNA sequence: TGTGCCAGCAGCCCCCCCAGATCCTATGGCTACACCTTC.

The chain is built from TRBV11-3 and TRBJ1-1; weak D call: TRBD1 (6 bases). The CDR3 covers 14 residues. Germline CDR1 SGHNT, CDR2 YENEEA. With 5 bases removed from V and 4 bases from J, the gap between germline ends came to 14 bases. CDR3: CASSHGQPFTEAFF. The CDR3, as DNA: TGTGCCAGCAGCCACGGACAGCCGTTCACTGAAGCTTTCTTT.

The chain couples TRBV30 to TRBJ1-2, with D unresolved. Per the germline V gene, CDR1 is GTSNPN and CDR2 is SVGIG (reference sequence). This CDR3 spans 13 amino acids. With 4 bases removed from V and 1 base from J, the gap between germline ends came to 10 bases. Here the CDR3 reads CAWIAENNYGYTF. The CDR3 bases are TGTGCCTGGATCGCGGAGAATAACTATGGCTACACCTTC. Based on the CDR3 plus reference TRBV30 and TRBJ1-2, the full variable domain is SQTIHQWPATLVQPVGSPLSLECTVEGTSNPNLYWYRQAAGRGLQLLFYSVGIGQISSEVPQNLSASRPQDRQFILSSKKLLLSDSGFYLCAWIAENNYGYTFGSGTRLTVV.

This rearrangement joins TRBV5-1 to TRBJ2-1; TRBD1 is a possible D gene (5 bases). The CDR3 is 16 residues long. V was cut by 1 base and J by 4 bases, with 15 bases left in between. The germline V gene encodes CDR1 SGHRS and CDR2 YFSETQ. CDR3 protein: CASSLRGQRGYNEQFF. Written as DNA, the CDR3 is TGCGCCAGCAGCTTGAGAGGCCAAAGGGGTTACAATGAGCAGTTCTTC. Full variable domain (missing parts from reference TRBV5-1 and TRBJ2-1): KAGVTQTPRYLIKTRGQQVTLSCSPISGHRSVSWYQQTPGQGLQFLFEYFSETQRNKGNFPGRFSGRQFSNSRSEMNVSTLELGDSALYLCASSLRGQRGYNEQFFGPGTRLTVL.

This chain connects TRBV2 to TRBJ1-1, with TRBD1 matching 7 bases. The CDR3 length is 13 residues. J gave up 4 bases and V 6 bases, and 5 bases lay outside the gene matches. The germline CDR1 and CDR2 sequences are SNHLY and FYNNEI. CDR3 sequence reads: CASSETGSTEAFF. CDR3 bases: TGTGCCAGCAGCGAGACAGGGAGCACTGAAGCTTTCTTT. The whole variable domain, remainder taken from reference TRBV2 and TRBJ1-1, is EPEVTQTPSHQVTQMGQEVILRCVPISNHLYFYWYRQILGQKVEFLVSFYNNEISEKSEIFDDQFSVERPDGSNFTLKIRSTKLEDSAMYFCASSETGSTEAFFGQGTRLTVV.

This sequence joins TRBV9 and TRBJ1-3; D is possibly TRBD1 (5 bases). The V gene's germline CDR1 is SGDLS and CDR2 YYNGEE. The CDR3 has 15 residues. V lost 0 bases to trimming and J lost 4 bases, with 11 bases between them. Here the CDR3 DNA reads TGTGCCAGCAGCGTAGGGTGGGGGGACGGAAACACCATATATTTT. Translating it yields CASSVGWGDGNTIYF.

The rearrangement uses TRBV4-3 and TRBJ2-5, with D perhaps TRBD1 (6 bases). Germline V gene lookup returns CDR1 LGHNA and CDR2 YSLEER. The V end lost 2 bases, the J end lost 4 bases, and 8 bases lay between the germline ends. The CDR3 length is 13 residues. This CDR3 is CASSQNRAETQYF. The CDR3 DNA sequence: TGCGCCAGCAGCCAAAACAGGGCAGAGACCCAGTACTTC.

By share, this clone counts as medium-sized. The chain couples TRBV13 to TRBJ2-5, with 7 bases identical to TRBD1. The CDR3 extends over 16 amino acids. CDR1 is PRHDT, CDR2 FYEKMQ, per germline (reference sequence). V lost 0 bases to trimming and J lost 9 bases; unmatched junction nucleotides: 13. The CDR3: CASSLGRSGQSFAQYF. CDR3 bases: TGTGCCAGCAGCTTAGGCCGGTCGGGACAGAGCTTTGCCCAGTACTTC.

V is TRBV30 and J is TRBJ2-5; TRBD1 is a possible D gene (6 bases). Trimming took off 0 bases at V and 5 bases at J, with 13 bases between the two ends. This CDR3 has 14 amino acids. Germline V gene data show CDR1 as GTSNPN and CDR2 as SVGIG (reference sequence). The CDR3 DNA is TGTGCCTGGAGTGTACCAGGGGTCCGTGAGACCCAGTACTTC. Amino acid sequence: CAWSVPGVRETQYF.